A selection of T cell receptor beta chains follows, all from one sample in a study of shared clonotypes between healthy human individuals. Libraries were prepared by immunoSEQ multiplex PCR; TCRdb keeps only in-frame clonotypes and omits some of them. The sample lists roughly 2.1 million clones; 93% were seen once. Sequencing was carried out using naive CD8+ T cells from PBMCs. These receptors all stem from a young man in good health. Some clones in this sample may be carry-over from other donors' samples. Both conserved end residues are part of each CDR3. D genes are given only for firm matches.

14 NA TRBJ1-5 TRBV6-6 CASTGGSVNQPQHF
13 NA TRBJ2-5 TRBV11-2 CASSQGGQETQYF
15 NA TRBJ2-5 TRBV6-5 CASTPALEVQETQYF
14 TRBD1 TRBJ1-5 TRBV27 CASSGTASTQPQHF
14 TRBD1 TRBJ2-7 TRBV6-5 CASSGGQGYYEQYF
18 NA TRBJ2-2 TRBV19 CASSIPRIGDPNTGELFF
15 TRBD1 TRBJ1-2 TRBV15 CATSRDQGQVYGYTF
13 NA TRBJ1-1 TRBV6-6 CASSYGLWSEAFF
17 NA TRBJ1-5 TRBV27 CASSSTGPPGPNQPQHF
15 TRBD1 TRBJ1-5 TRBV27 CASRQGANSNQPQHF
14 NA TRBJ2-5 TRBV9 CASSVGGDPETQYF
15 NA TRBJ2-2 TRBV4-3 CASSQDRGSTGELFF
12 NA TRBJ2-2 TRBV7-6 CASSPAIGELFF
17 NA TRBJ2-6 TRBV28 CASTTYLGVTGANVLTF
12 TRBD1 TRBJ2-7 TRBV7-2 CASSPGQGEQYF
18 TRBD2 TRBJ2-1 TRBV10-3 CAISEALAGPSSYNEQFF
17 NA TRBJ1-3 TRBV7-9 CASSLMARAAPGNTIYF
13 TRBD1 TRBJ1-1 TRBV5-6 CASSYEQGYVAFF
14 NA TRBJ1-1 TRBV6-1 CASSGQGSNTEAFF
15 TRBD2 TRBJ2-7 TRBV9 CASSEGITSGYEQYF
14 NA TRBJ2-1 TRBV27 CASSSRDHYNEQFF
14 NA TRBJ1-1 TRBV9 CASSPRQGPTEAFF
14 NA TRBJ1-1 TRBV28 CASSFTGAVPEAFF
13 NA TRBJ1-3 TRBV2 CASIPGSGNTIYF
16 NA TRBJ2-2 TRBV11-3 CASSLAPGMNTGELFF
15 TRBD1 TRBJ2-7 TRBV9 CASSAGGTGTYEQYF
13 TRBD1 TRBJ1-1 TRBV27 CASRGQGISEAFF
17 TRBD2 TRBJ2-1 TRBV25-1 CASSPRTSGRKYNEQFF
13 NA TRBJ2-7 TRBV9 CASSGGRSYEQYF
13 TRBD2 TRBJ2-1 TRBV28 CASSFGLAGDRFF
15 TRBD2 TRBJ2-7 TRBV19 CASSIGTSGSYEQYF
19 NA TRBJ2-7 TRBV27 CASSLYAGWGDRSSYEQYF
15 NA TRBJ2-7 TRBV19 CASSIVKRSPYEQYF
15 NA TRBJ2-1 TRBV2 CASSQAYSSYNEQFF
15 NA TRBJ2-7 TRBV27 CASSLSGRLPYEQYF
18 TRBD2 TRBJ2-1 TRBV11-2 CASSLEHGGRALMNEQFF
12 TRBD2 TRBJ2-7 TRBV7-8 CASLLSGGEQYF
13 NA TRBJ2-7 TRBV10-3 CAISDAGASEQYF
16 NA TRBJ2-3 TRBV9 CASSVAAGEGGDTQYF
15 TRBD2 TRBJ2-1 TRBV7-2 CASSLGTSGYNEQFF
13 TRBD2 TRBJ2-1 TRBV9 CASSSTSGGEQFF
13 NA TRBJ2-5 TRBV10-2 CASTGADQETQYF
14 TRBD1 TRBJ2-7 TRBV9 CASSPRTGAEEQYF
15 TRBD1 TRBJ1-1 TRBV4-3 CASSQDGGGYTEAFF
15 TRBD1 TRBJ2-7 TRBV2 CASSRPRTGEYEQYF
13 TRBD2 TRBJ2-5 TRBV5-4 CASSFRGSETQYF
15 TRBD2 TRBJ2-1 TRBV7-6 CASSPGTSIDNEQFF
11 NA TRBJ1-1 TRBV19 CASSEGVEAFF
14 NA TRBJ2-3 TRBV5-1 CASSLAPGTDTQYF
13 NA TRBJ2-2 TRBV7-9 CASGTSNTGELFF
13 NA TRBJ2-7 TRBV28 CASSYGAAYEQYF
12 NA TRBJ1-2 TRBV6-1 CASASIGYGYTF